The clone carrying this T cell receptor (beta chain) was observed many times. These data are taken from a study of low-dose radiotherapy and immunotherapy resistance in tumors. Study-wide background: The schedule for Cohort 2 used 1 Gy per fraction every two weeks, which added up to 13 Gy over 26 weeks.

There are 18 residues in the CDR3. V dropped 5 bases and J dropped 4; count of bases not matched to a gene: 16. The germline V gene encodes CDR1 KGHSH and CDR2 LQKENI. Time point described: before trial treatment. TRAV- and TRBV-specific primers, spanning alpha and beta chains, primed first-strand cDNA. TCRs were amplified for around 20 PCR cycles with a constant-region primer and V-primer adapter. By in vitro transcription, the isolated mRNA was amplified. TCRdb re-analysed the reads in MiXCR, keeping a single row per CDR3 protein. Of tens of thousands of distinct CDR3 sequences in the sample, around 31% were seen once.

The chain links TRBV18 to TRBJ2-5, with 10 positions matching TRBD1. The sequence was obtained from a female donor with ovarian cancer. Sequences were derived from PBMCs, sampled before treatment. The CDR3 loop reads CASSRDRGSDRRRETQYF. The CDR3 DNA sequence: TGTGCCAGCTCAAGGGACAGGGGTTCTGATCGTAGGAGAGAGACCCAGTACTTC.